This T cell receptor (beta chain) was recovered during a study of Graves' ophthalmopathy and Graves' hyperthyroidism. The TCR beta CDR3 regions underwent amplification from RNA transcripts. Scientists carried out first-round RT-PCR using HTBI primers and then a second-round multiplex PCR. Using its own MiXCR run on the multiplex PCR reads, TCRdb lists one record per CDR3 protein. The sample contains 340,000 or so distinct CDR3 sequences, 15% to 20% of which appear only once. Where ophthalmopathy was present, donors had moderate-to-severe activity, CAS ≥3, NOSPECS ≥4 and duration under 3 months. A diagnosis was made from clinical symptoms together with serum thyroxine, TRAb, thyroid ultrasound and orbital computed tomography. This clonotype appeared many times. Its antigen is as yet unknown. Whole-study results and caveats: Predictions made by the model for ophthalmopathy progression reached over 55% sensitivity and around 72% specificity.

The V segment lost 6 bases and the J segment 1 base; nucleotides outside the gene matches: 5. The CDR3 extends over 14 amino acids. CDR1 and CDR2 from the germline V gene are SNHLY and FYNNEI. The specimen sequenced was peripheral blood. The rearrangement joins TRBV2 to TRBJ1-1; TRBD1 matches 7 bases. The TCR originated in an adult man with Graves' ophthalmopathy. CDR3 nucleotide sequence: TGTGCCAGCAGCCAGGGGGGAGCGAACACTGAAGCTTTCTTT. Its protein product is CASSQGGANTEAFF.